The 16 T cell receptor beta chains presented below share a single source sample, sequenced in a study of PD-L1 blockade in urothelial cancer. Sequenced by immunoSEQ multiplex PCR; TCRdb stores in-frame clones only, minus some. The data contain around 26,000 clones, 75% to 90% of them seen just once; the ten biggest clones take up approximately 33%. Sequenced material: PBMCs, taken around atezolizumab (anti-PD-L1) treatment. These receptors were obtained from a man in his 60s with urothelial cancer.

This chain joins TRBV7-9 and TRBJ1-2; D unclear. CDR3 length: 11 amino acids. Trimming took off 7 bases at V and 6 bases at J, with 9 bases between the two ends. The V gene's germline CDR1 is SEHNR and CDR2 FQNEAQ (reference sequence). The CDR3 protein is CASMGGDGYTF. CDR3 sequence (DNA): TGTGCCAGCATGGGCGGGGATGGCTACACCTTC.

The DNA for the CDR3 is TGCGCCAGCAGCTTCACTCAGGCTCTGGGCGAGCAGTACTTC. Amino acid sequence: CASSFTQALGEQYF. The rearrangement joins TRBV5-1 to TRBJ2-7; no clear D gene. CDR1 and CDR2 from the germline V gene are SGHRS and YFSETQ. The CDR3 contains 14 residues. V was shortened by 2 bases and J by 6 bases, with 15 bases between the two germline ends.

The genes are TRBV7-2 and TRBJ2-1; D possibly corresponds to TRBD2 (6 bases). The CDR3 is 14 amino acids. V lost 5 bases, J lost 8 bases, and 16 bases lay in between. The germline CDR1 and CDR2 sequences are SGHTA and FQGNSA. Here the CDR3 DNA reads TGTGCCAGCAGCGAGAGCGGGTTGGGCTATGAGCAGTTCTTC. Its translation: CASSESGLGYEQFF.

The chain couples TRBV2 to TRBJ2-2; 12 bases match TRBD2. The V and J ends lost 6 bases and 6 bases, in that order; junction bases with no gene match: 5. The germline V gene has CDR1 SNHLY and CDR2 FYNNEI. This CDR3 comprises 15 residues. The CDR3 protein is CASRPTSGSPGELFF. The CDR3 DNA is TGTGCCAGCAGACCGACTAGCGGGAGTCCCGGGGAGCTGTTTTTT.

The rearrangement uses TRBV6-5 and TRBJ2-5; no reliable D call. The CDR3 consists of 13 residues. V gave up 6 bases and J gave up 5 bases, with 13 bases separating them. Germline loops: CDR1 MNHEY, CDR2 SVGAGI. As DNA, the CDR3 is TGTGCCAGCAGGGAAGAACCCGGGGAGACCCAGTACTTC. It encodes CASREEPGETQYF.

V gene TRBV6-5 combines with J gene TRBJ2-6; D is possibly TRBD1 (5 bases). CDR1 is MNHEY, CDR2 SVGAGI, per germline. The CDR3 loop spans 16 amino acids. V was shortened by 4 bases and J by 0 bases, with 10 bases between the two germline ends. CDR3 nucleotides: TGTGCCAGCAGTTTTGACAGCTTCTCTGGGGCCAACGTCCTGACTTTC. Residues: CASSFDSFSGANVLTF.

The V call is TRBV15, the J call TRBJ2-7; possible D gene TRBD2, 5 bases. The CDR3 extends over 13 amino acids. Per germline, CDR1 LNHNV and CDR2 YYDKDF (reference sequence). Trimming removed 4 bases at V and 4 bases at J, with 11 bases between. The CDR3 DNA is TGTGCCACCAGCATCCCCCCGGGGTACGAGCAGTACTTC. Amino acid sequence: CATSIPPGYEQYF.

This clone was found a few times. The CDR3 DNA sequence: TGTGCCAGCAGTGAAGGAGGGAGGCGGCTTAACACTGAAGCTTTCTTT. It specifies CASSEGGRRLNTEAFF. The chain joins TRBV2 to TRBJ1-1; no firm D call. Trimming cost V 1 base and J 2 bases, with 14 bases left between them. The CDR3 spans 16 residues. Germline CDR1 SNHLY, CDR2 FYNNEI.

This rearrangement joins TRBV7-9 to TRBJ2-7; 8 nucleotides agree with TRBD1. CDR1 and CDR2 (germline): SEHNR, FQNEAQ (reference sequence). This CDR3 has 14 amino acids. V lost 7 bases, J lost 3 bases, and 8 bases stayed unmatched. The CDR3 bases are TGTGCCAGCATCCGGTCAGGGGGCATCTACGAGCAGTACTTC. Its protein product is CASIRSGGIYEQYF.

The gene calls are TRBV11-2 and TRBJ1-4, with D perhaps matching TRBD1 (6 bases). Germline V gene lookup returns CDR1 SGHAT and CDR2 FQNNGV. The V end lost 2 bases, the J end lost 8 bases, and 12 bases lay between the germline ends. This CDR3 has 14 residues. The CDR3 DNA is TGTGCCAGCAGCTTATACAGGGAAGCGGAAAAACTGTTTTTT. It yields the protein CASSLYREAEKLFF.

The rearrangement joins TRBV18 to TRBJ2-1, with D maybe TRBD2 (6 bases). The germline V and J ends were trimmed by 2 bases and 6 bases, with 11 bases remaining between them. Germline values: CDR1 KGHSH, CDR2 LQKENI. CDR3 size: 14 residues. The CDR3 nucleotides are TGTGCCAGCTCACCATTGGGCGGGATCAATGAGCAGTTCTTC. It codes for CASSPLGGINEQFF.

The CDR3 is CASSPGVGEGYEQYF. In nucleotides, the CDR3 is TGTGCCAGCAGCCCTGGAGTGGGAGAGGGATACGAGCAGTACTTC. This sequence joins TRBV11-2 and TRBJ2-7, with D possibly being TRBD2 (5 bases). The CDR3 is 15 residues long. Trimming took off 5 bases at V and 4 bases at J, with 18 bases between the two ends. Germline CDR1 reads SGHAT; CDR2 reads FQNNGV.

The chain has TRBV12-5 and TRBJ2-2; the D gene is possibly TRBD1 (5 bases). The CDR3 loop spans 16 amino acids. V was clipped by 4 bases and J by 1 base, with 13 bases between them. Per the germline V gene, CDR1 is LGHNT and CDR2 is FRNRAP. CDR3: CASGSSVRENTGELFF. The CDR3 bases are TGTGCTAGTGGTTCCTCCGTCAGGGAGAACACCGGGGAGCTGTTTTTT.

The chain employs TRBV19 and TRBJ1-2; TRBD1 matches 10 bases. V lost 4 bases to trimming and J lost 4 bases; unmatched junction nucleotides: 6. CDR1 is LNHDA and CDR2 is SQIVND in the germline V gene (reference sequence). CDR3 length: 15 residues. CDR3 loop: CASSTDRDRGYGYTF. CDR3 coding DNA: TGTGCCAGTAGTACCGACCGGGACAGGGGCTATGGCTACACCTTC.

The chain has TRBV19 and TRBJ1-1; the D is unclear. The ends were cut back, 1 base at V and 1 base at J, with 7 bases in the middle. CDR1 is LNHDA and CDR2 is SQIVND in the germline V gene (reference sequence). The CDR3 covers 14 residues. The CDR3 DNA follows: TGTGCCAGTAGTATAGGCCCAGGGAACACTGAAGCTTTCTTT. It translates to CASSIGPGNTEAFF.

The rearrangement joins TRBV29-1 to TRBJ1-2; 10 bases match TRBD1. The CDR3 totals 11 residues. CDR1 is SQVTM, CDR2 ANQGSEA, per germline. The V segment lost 1 base and the J segment 14 bases; nucleotides outside the gene matches: 4. The CDR3 coding sequence is TGCAGCGTTGAAGGGACAGGGGGATCGACCTTC. It translates to CSVEGTGGSTF.